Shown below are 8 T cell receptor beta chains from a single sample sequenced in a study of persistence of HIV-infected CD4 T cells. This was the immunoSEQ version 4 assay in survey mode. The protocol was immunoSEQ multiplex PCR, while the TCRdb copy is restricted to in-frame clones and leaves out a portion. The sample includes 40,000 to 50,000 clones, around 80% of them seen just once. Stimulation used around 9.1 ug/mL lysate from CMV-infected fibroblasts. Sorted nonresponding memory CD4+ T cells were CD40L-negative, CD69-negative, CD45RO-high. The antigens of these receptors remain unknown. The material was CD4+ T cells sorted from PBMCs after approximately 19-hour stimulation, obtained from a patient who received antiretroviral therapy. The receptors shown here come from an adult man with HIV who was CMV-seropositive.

The CDR3 coding sequence is TGCGCCAGCAGTCTCGTCGACAGGGCGGACACTGAAGCTTTCTTT. Residues: CASSLVDRADTEAFF. This chain uses TRBV23-1 with TRBJ1-1; TRBD1 matches at 7 bases. TRBV23-1 is sorted into the ORF group, with uncertain function. Trimming at V came to 4 bases and at J to 3 bases, leaving 8 bases not matched to a gene. The CDR3 contains 15 residues.

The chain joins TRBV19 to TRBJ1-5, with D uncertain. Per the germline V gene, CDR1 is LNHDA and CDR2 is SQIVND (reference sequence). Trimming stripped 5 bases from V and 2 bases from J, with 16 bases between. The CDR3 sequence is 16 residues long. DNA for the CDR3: TGTGCCAGTAGTCCGCCGATAGAGGCGGGCAATCAGCCCCAGCATTTT. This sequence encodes CASSPPIEAGNQPQHF.

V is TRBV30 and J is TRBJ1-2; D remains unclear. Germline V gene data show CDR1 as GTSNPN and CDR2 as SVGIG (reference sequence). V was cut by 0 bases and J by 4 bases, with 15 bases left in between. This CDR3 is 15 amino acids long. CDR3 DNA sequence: TGTGCCTGGAGTGTACTGGGCGAATCACGCTATGGCTACACCTTC. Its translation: CAWSVLGESRYGYTF.

DNA for the CDR3: TGTGCCAGCAGTGAATGGACCCGCACAGATACGCAGTATTTT. Encoded protein: CASSEWTRTDTQYF. The V and J genes are TRBV6-1 and TRBJ2-3; no firm D call. This CDR3 region has 14 residues. CDR1 and CDR2 from the germline V gene are MNHNS and SASEGT. V lost 2 bases and J lost 1, with 7 bases in between.

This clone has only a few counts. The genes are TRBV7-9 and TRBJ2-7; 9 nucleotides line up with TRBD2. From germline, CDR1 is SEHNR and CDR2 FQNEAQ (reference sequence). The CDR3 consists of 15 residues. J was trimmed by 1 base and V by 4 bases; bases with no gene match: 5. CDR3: CASSSTSGGSYEQYF. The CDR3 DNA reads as TGTGCCAGCAGCTCGACTAGCGGAGGATCCTACGAGCAGTACTTC. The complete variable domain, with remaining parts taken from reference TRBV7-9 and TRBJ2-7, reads DTGVSQNPRHKITKRGQNVTFRCDPISEHNRLYWYRQTLGQGPEFLTYFQNEAQLEKSRLLSDRFSAERPKGSFSTLEIQRTEQGDSAMYLCASSSTSGGSYEQYFGPGTRLTVT.

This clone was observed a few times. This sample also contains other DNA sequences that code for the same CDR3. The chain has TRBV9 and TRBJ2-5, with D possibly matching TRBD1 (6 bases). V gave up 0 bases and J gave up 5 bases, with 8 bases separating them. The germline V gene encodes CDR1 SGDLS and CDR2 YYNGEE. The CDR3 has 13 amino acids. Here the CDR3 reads CASSVARGETQYF. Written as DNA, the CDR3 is TGTGCCAGCAGCGTAGCTAGGGGGGAGACCCAGTACTTC. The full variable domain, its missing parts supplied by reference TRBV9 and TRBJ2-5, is DSGVTQTPKHLITATGQRVTLRCSPRSGDLSVYWYQQSLDQGLQFLIQYYNGEERAKGNILERFSAQQFPDLHSELNLSSLELGDSALYFCASSVARGETQYFGPGTRLLVL.

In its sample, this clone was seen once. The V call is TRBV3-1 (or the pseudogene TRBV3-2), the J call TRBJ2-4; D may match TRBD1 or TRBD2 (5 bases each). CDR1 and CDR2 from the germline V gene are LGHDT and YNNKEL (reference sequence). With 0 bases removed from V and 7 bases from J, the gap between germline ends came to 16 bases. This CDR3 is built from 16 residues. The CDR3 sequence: CASSQEGTPLVNIQYF. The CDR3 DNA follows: TGTGCCAGCAGCCAAGAGGGGACCCCACTCGTTAACATTCAGTACTTC.

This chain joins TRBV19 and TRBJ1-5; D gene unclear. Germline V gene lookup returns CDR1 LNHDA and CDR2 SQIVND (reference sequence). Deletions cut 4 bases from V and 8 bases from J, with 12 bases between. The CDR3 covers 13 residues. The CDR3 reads CASSTSYTEPQHF. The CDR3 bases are TGTGCCAGTAGTACGAGTTATACGGAGCCCCAGCATTTT. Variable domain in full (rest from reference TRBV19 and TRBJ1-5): DGGITQSPKYLFRKEGQNVTLSCEQNLNHDAMYWYRQDPGQGLRLIYYSQIVNDFQKGDIAEGYSVSREKKESFPLTVTSAQKNPTAFYLCASSTSYTEPQHFGDGTRLSIL.